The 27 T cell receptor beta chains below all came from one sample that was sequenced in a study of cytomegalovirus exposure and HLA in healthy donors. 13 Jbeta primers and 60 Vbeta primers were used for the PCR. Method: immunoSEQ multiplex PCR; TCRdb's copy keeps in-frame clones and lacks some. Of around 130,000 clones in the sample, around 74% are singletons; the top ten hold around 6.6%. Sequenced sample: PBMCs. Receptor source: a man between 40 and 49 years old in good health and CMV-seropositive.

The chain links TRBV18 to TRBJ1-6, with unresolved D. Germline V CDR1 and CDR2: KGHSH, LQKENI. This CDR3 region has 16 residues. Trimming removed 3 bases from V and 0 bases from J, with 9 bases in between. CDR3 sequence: CASSPLESSYNSPLHF. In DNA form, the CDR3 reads TGTGCCAGCTCACCCCTAGAGAGCTCCTATAATTCACCCCTCCACTTT.

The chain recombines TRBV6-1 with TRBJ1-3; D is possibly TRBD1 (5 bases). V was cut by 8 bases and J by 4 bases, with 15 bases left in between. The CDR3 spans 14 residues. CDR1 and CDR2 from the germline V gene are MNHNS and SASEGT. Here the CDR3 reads CASFSGGTGNTIYF. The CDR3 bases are TGTGCCAGCTTCTCGGGAGGGACCGGAAACACCATATATTTT.

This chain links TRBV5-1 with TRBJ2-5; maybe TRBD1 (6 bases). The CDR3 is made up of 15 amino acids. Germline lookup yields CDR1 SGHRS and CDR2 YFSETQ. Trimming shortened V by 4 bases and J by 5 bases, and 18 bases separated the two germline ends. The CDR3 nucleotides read TGCGCCAGCAGCGACGGCCAGGGGCGCGGGGAGACCCAGTACTTC. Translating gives CASSDGQGRGETQYF. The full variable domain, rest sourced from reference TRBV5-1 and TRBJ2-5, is KAGVTQTPRYLIKTRGQQVTLSCSPISGHRSVSWYQQTPGQGLQFLFEYFSETQRNKGNFPGRFSGRQFSNSRSEMNVSTLELGDSALYLCASSDGQGRGETQYFGPGTRLLVL.

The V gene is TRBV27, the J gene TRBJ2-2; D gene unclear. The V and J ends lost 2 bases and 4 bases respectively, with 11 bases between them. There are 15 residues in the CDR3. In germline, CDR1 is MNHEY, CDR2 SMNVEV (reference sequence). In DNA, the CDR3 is TGTGCCAGCAGTTTAAACCAGGCACGCACCGGGGAGCTGTTTTTT. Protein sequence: CASSLNQARTGELFF.

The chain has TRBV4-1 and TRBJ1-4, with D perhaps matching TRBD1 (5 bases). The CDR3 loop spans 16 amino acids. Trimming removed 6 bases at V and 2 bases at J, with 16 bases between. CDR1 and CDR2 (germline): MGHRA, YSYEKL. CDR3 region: CASRRVGGSTNEKLFF. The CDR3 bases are TGCGCCAGCAGACGCGTGGGGGGGAGCACTAATGAAAAACTGTTTTTT.

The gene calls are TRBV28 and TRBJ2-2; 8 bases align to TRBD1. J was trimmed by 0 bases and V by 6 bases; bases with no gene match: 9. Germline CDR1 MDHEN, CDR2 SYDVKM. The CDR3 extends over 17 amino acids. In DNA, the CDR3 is TGTGCCAGCAGCCCGTCGGCCAGGGGGCCGAACACCGGGGAGCTGTTTTTT. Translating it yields CASSPSARGPNTGELFF.

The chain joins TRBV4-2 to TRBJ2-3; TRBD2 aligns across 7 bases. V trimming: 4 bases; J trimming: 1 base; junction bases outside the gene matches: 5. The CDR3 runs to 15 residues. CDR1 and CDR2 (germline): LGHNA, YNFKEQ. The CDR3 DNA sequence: TGTGCCAGCAGCCCGACTAGCATAGGCACAGATACGCAGTATTTT. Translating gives CASSPTSIGTDTQYF.

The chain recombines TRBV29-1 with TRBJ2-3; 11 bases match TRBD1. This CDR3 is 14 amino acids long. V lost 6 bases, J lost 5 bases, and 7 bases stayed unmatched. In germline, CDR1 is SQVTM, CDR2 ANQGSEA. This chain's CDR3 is CSVRTGGAGDTQYF. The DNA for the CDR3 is TGCAGCGTGAGGACAGGGGGCGCGGGAGATACGCAGTATTTT.

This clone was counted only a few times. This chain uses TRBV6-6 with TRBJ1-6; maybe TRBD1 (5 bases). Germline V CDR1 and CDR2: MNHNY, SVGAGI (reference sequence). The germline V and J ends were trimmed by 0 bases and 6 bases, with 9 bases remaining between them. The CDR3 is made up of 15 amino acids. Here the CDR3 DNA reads TGTGCCAGCAGTTACTCGAGACAGACTAATTCACCCCTCCACTTT. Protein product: CASSYSRQTNSPLHF.

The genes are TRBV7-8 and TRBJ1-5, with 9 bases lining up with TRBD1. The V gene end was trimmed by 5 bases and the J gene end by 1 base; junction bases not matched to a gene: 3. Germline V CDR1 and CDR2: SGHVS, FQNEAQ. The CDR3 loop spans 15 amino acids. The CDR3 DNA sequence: TGTGCCAGCAGCATAGGACAGGGGAGCAATCAGCCCCAGCATTTT. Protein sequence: CASSIGQGSNQPQHF.

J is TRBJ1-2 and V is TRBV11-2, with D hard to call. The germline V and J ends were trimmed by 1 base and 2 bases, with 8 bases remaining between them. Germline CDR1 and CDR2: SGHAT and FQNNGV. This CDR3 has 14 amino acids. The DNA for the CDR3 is TGTGCCAGCAGCTTAGGGCGGCAAAACTATGGCTACACCTTC. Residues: CASSLGRQNYGYTF.

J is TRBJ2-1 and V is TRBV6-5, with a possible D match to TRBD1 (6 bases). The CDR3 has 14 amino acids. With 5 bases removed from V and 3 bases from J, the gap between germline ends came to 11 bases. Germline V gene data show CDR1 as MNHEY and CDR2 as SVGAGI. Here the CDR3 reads CASSGQGHYNEQFF. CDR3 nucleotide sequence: TGTGCCAGCAGTGGGCAGGGGCACTACAATGAGCAGTTCTTC.

The CDR3 DNA reads TGCGCCAGCAGTCCCTTACAGGGGACCGGGGAGCTGTTTTTT. Encoded protein: CASSPLQGTGELFF. The J gene is TRBJ2-2, the V gene TRBV23-1, with TRBD1 matching over 7 bases. TRBV23-1 is filed as an ORF, its function uncertain. Trimming removed 4 bases from V and 5 bases from J; junction bases left unmatched: 4. This CDR3 has 14 amino acids.

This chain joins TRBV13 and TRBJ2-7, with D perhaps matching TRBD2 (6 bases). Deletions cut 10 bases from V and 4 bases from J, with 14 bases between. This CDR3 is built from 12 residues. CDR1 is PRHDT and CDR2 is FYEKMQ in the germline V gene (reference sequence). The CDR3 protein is CATSGGTYEQYF. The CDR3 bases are TGTGCCACCAGTGGGGGGACGTACGAGCAGTACTTC. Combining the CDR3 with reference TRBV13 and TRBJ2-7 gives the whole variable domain AAGVIQSPRHLIKEKRETATLKCYPIPRHDTVYWYQQGPGQDPQFLISFYEKMQSDKGSIPDRFSAQQFSDYHSELNMSSLELGDSALYFCATSGGTYEQYFGPGTRLTVT.

The CDR3, as DNA: TGCGCCAGCAGCCCCCGATCAGCGGGGGGTGTCAATGAGCAGTTCTTC. Its protein is CASSPRSAGGVNEQFF. J is TRBJ2-1 and V is TRBV5-1; 9 bases are shared with TRBD2. There are 16 residues in the CDR3. Trimming cost V 4 bases and J 6 bases; bases outside gene matches: 11. Germline V gives CDR1 SGHRS, CDR2 YFSETQ.

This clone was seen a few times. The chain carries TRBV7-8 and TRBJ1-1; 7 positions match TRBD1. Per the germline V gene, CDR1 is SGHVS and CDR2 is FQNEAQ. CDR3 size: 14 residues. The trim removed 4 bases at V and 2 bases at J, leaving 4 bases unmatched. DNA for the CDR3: TGTGCCAGCAGCTCTCAAGGGGGCAACACTGAAGCTTTCTTT. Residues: CASSSQGGNTEAFF.

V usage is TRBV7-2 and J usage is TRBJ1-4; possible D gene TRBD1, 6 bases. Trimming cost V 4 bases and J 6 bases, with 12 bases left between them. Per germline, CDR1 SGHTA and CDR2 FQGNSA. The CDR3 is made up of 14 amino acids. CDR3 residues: CASSSGTNHEKLFF. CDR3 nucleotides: TGTGCCAGCAGCTCCGGGACAAACCATGAAAAACTGTTTTTT.

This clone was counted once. For the CDR3, the DNA is TGTGCCAGTAGTAGGGGCAGTCGGGAGGAGACCCAGTACTTC. This encodes CASSRGSREETQYF. V and J are TRBV19 and TRBJ2-5; tentatively, D is TRBD2 (6 bases). The CDR3 is 14 residues long. The germline V and J ends were trimmed by 4 bases and 5 bases, with 14 bases remaining between them. Germline CDR1 LNHDA, CDR2 SQIVND (reference sequence).

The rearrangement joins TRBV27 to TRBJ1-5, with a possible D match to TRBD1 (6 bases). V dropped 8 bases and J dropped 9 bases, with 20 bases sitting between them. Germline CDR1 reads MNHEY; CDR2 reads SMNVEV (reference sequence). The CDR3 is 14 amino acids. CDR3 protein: CASGQQGRRLPQHF. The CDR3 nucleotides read TGTGCCAGCGGCCAACAGGGTAGGAGATTGCCCCAGCATTTT.

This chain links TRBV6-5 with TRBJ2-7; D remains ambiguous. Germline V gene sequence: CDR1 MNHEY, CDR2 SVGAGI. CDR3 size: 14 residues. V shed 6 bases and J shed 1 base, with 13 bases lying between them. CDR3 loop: CASRKRQASYEQYF. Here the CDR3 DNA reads TGTGCCAGCAGGAAAAGGCAGGCGTCCTACGAGCAGTACTTC.

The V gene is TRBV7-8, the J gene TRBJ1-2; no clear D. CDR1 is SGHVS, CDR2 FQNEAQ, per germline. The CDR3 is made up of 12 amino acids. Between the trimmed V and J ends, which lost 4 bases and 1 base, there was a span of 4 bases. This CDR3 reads CASSSLNYGYTF. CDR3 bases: TGTGCCAGCAGCTCCCTTAACTATGGCTACACCTTC.

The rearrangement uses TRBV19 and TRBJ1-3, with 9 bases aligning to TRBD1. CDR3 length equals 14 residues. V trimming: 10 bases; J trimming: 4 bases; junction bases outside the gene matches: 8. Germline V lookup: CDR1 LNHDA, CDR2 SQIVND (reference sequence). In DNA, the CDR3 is TGTGCCAAAGAGCTGGGACAGGGAGGAAACACCATATATTTT. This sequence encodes CAKELGQGGNTIYF.

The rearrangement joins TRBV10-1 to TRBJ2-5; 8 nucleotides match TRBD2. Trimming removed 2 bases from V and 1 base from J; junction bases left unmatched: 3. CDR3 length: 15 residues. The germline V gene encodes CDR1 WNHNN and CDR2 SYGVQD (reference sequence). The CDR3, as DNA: TGCGCCAGCAGTGAGCAGAGCGGGAGCCAAGAGACCCAGTACTTC. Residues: CASSEQSGSQETQYF.

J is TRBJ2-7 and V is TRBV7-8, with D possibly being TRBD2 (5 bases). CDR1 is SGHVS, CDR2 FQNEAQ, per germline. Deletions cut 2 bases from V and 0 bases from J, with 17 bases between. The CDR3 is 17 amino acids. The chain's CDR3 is CASSLSSSGGLSYEQYF. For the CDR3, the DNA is TGTGCCAGCAGCTTATCCTCGTCGGGCGGACTCTCCTACGAGCAGTACTTC.

CDR3: CASSLAGGVFFTDTQYF. CDR3 nucleotides: TGCGCCAGCAGCTTGGCCGGGGGGGTCTTCTTCACAGATACGCAGTATTTT. The chain joins TRBV5-1 to TRBJ2-3, with 8 bases lining up with TRBD2. The junction had 8 bases not matched to a gene; V was cut back by 0 bases and J by 2 bases. CDR1 SGHRS and CDR2 YFSETQ come from the germline V gene. The CDR3 length is 17 residues.

DNA of the CDR3: TGTGCCAGCACCCCCTTCCCAGGGAACACTGAAGCTTTCTTT. This codes for CASTPFPGNTEAFF. The chain links TRBV28 to TRBJ1-1, with unresolved D. Germline lookup yields CDR1 MDHEN and CDR2 SYDVKM. Trimming shortened V by 7 bases and J by 1 base, and 13 bases separated the two germline ends. The CDR3 is 14 amino acids.

The chain's CDR3 is CASSRDRVEQYF. CDR3 DNA: TGTGCCAGCTCACGTGACAGGGTCGAGCAGTACTTC. The chain combines TRBV18 with TRBJ2-7; TRBD1 aligns across 7 bases. This CDR3 comprises 12 residues. Germline CDR1 reads KGHSH; CDR2 reads LQKENI. With V trimmed by 4 bases and J by 6 bases, 3 bases remained unmatched.